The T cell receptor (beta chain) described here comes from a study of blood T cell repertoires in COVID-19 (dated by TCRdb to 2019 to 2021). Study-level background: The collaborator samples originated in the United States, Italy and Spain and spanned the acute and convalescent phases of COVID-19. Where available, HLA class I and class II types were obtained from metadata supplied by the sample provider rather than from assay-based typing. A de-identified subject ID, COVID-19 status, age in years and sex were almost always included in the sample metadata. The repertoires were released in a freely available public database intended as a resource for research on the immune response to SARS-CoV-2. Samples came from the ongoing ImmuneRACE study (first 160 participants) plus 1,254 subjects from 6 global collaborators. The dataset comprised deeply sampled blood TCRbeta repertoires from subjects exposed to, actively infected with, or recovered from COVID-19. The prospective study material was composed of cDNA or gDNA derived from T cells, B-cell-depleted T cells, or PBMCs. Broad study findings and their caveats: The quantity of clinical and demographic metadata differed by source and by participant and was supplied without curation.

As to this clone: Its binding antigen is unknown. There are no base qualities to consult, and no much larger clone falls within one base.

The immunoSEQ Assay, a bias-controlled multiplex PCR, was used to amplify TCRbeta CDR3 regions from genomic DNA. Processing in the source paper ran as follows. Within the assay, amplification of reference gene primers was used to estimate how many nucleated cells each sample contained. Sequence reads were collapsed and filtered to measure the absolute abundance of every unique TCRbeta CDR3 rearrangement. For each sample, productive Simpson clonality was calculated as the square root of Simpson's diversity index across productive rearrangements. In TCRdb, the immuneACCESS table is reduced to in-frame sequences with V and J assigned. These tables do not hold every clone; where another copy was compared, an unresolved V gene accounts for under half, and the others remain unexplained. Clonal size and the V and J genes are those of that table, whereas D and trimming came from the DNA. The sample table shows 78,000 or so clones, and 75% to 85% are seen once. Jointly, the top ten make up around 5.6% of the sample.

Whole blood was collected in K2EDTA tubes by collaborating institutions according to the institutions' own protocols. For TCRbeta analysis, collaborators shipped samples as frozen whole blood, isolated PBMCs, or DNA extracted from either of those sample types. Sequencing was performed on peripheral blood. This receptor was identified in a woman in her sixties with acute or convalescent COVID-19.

The CDR3 sequence is CASSTAGPLYEKLFF. The sequenced DNA is TGTGCCAGCAGTACGGCGGGGCCACTCTATGAAAAACTGTTTTTT. The V and J segments used are TRBV11-2 and TRBJ1-4; TRBD1 is perhaps the D gene, given 5 matching bases. The cysteine opens and the phenylalanine closes a CDR3 of 15 amino acids. Just the 45-base CDR3 DNA is kept, in frame starting at base 1. The germline V gene specifies SGHAT as CDR1 and FQNNGV as CDR2. V loses 6 bases, J loses 6 bases, and the germline ends lie 17 bases apart.